The 26 T cell receptor beta chains presented below share a single source sample, sequenced in a study of blood T cells in healthy people across ages. A sample-barcoded 5' primer and a J-beta primer mix were used in a second PCR of about 7 to 12 cycles. Using its own MiXCR run on the 5' RACE reads, TCRdb lists one record per CDR3 protein. Among 650,000 to 1,000,000 distinct CDR3 sequences, about half were seen once, and the ten largest hold around a sixth. Sequencing was carried out using blood. Source of these receptors: a man older than 75 in good health.

This sequence joins TRBV5-1 and TRBJ2-5, with TRBD2 matching 11 bases. J gave up 0 bases and V 7 bases, and 8 bases lay outside the gene matches. The V gene's germline CDR1 is SGHRS and CDR2 YFSETQ. This CDR3 has 16 amino acids. This CDR3 is CASEMGTSGYQETQYF. CDR3 nucleotide sequence: TGCGCCAGCGAGATGGGGACTAGCGGTTACCAAGAGACCCAGTACTTC. Drawing the rest from reference TRBV5-1 and TRBJ2-5, the complete variable domain is KAGVTQTPRYLIKTRGQQVTLSCSPISGHRSVSWYQQTPGQGLQFLFEYFSETQRNKGNFPGRFSGRQFSNSRSEMNVSTLELGDSALYLCASEMGTSGYQETQYFGPGTRLLVL.

V and J are TRBV12-3 or TRBV12-4 and TRBJ2-6; TRBD1 might be the D (5 bases). V was shortened by 4 bases and J by 0 bases, with 10 bases between the two germline ends. CDR3 length: 16 amino acids. The CDR3 region has the DNA TGTGCCAGCAGTTGGGGCCACCTCTCTGGGGCCAACGTCCTGACTTTC. Protein sequence: CASSWGHLSGANVLTF.

CDR3: CASSLADYGYTF. CDR3 coding DNA: TGTGCCAGCAGCTTAGCGGACTATGGCTACACCTTC. This chain links TRBV7-9 with TRBJ1-2; D gene unclear. V gave up 0 bases and J gave up 3 bases, with 2 bases separating them. The germline gives CDR1 SEHNR, CDR2 FQNEAQ (reference sequence). The CDR3 has 12 residues.

This clonotype has at least ten counts. Possible read error: a much larger clone is one base away. The rearrangement uses TRBV20-1 and TRBJ2-1; tentatively, D is TRBD2 (6 bases). The V end was cut by 3 bases, the J end by 7 bases, with 22 bases between. The germline gives CDR1 DFQATT, CDR2 SNEGSKA (reference sequence). The CDR3 sequence is 16 residues long. The CDR3 region has the DNA TGCAGTGCTAGGTCGAAGGAACGAGCGGGCAGGAATGAGCAGTTCTTC. Its translation is CSARSKERAGRNEQFF.

This chain links TRBV7-2 with TRBJ2-5; D not resolved. CDR3 length: 15 amino acids. Per germline, CDR1 SGHTA and CDR2 FQGNSA. V was pared by 3 bases and J by 2 bases, with 13 bases between. For the CDR3, the DNA is TGTGCCAGCAGCTTGAGCCGCCCCGTTCAAGAGACCCAGTACTTC. This sequence encodes CASSLSRPVQETQYF.

The chain carries TRBV19 and TRBJ1-4; TRBD1 aligns across 7 bases. CDR3 length equals 16 residues. V shed 6 bases, J shed 4 bases, and the junction held 11 bases outside the gene matches. Germline assignment: CDR1 LNHDA and CDR2 SQIVND (reference sequence). CDR3 protein: CASSKLPGQYNEKLFF. The DNA for the CDR3 is TGTGCCAGTAGCAAGCTTCCGGGACAGTATAATGAAAAACTGTTTTTT.

Only a few counts were recorded for this clonotype. The chain joins TRBV10-3 to TRBJ2-3; 8 bases match TRBD2. The germline V gene encodes CDR1 ENHRY and CDR2 SYGVKD. There are 14 residues in the CDR3. Trimming cost V 11 bases and J 2 bases; bases outside gene matches: 9. The CDR3 nucleotides read TGTGCCGCCCTGGGGGGACTAGTCACAGATACGCAGTATTTT. Protein: CAALGGLVTDTQYF.

V and J are TRBV5-1 and TRBJ2-5; 8 positions match TRBD1. The V segment lost 4 bases and the J segment 4 bases; nucleotides outside the gene matches: 6. CDR3 size: 14 residues. CDR1 SGHRS and CDR2 YFSETQ come from the germline V gene. The DNA for the CDR3 is TGCGCCAGCAGCACGGACAGGGCGGGAGAGACCCAGTACTTC. Protein sequence: CASSTDRAGETQYF. The full variable domain, completed using reference TRBV5-1 and TRBJ2-5, is KAGVTQTPRYLIKTRGQQVTLSCSPISGHRSVSWYQQTPGQGLQFLFEYFSETQRNKGNFPGRFSGRQFSNSRSEMNVSTLELGDSALYLCASSTDRAGETQYFGPGTRLLVL.

This chain connects TRBV6-1 to TRBJ2-1; D is ambiguous. Germline loops: CDR1 MNHNS, CDR2 SASEGT. The CDR3 has 11 amino acids. The V end lost 0 bases, the J end lost 15 bases, and 9 bases lay between the germline ends. CDR3 in DNA: TGTGCCAGCAGTGAAGCGACTCAAGGGTTCTTC. This gives the protein CASSEATQGFF.

The count of this clonotype is one. The chain carries TRBV10-3 and TRBJ2-2; D not certain. V lost 4 bases and J lost 5, with 8 bases in between. The CDR3 is 13 residues long. Looked up from germline, CDR1 is ENHRY and CDR2 is SYGVKD. The chain's CDR3 is CAISGAPTGELFF. The DNA for the CDR3 is TGTGCCATCAGTGGTGCTCCTACCGGGGAGCTGTTTTTT.

The chain joins TRBV11-2 to TRBJ2-3, with 10 bases aligning to TRBD2. The length of the CDR3 is 23 residues. V shed 1 base and J 1 base; nucleotides not matched to a gene: 23. Germline assignment: CDR1 SGHAT and CDR2 FQNNGV. CDR3 sequence: CASSLGSILAGAGSFLRTDTQYF. CDR3 DNA sequence: TGTGCCAGCAGCTTAGGGTCAATCCTAGCGGGGGCCGGGTCGTTTTTACGCACAGATACGCAGTATTTT.

V and J are TRBV25-1 and TRBJ2-1; D might be TRBD1 (5 bases). CDR1 and CDR2 from the germline V gene are MGHDK and SYGVNS. V was shortened by 3 bases and J by 1 base, with 10 bases between the two germline ends. This CDR3 has 15 residues. DNA of the CDR3: TGTGCCAGCAGTGAGTGGGCAGGGTCCTACAATGAGCAGTTCTTC. Encoded protein: CASSEWAGSYNEQFF.

The chain employs TRBV27 and TRBJ1-6; no clear D. Germline loops: CDR1 MNHEY, CDR2 SMNVEV (reference sequence). Deletions cut 5 bases from V and 0 bases from J, with 14 bases between. This CDR3 has 17 amino acids. CDR3 sequence (DNA): TGTGCCAGCAGTCTGGATAGGGATCTCTCCTATAATTCACCCCTCCACTTT. This gives the protein CASSLDRDLSYNSPLHF.

The chain joins TRBV20-1 to TRBJ2-7; 8 bases map to TRBD1. Germline V gene lookup returns CDR1 DFQATT and CDR2 SNEGSKA (reference sequence). The V and J ends lost 3 bases and 4 bases, in that order; junction bases with no gene match: 8. The CDR3 runs 14 residues. CDR3 sequence reads: CSASKRQGAYEQYF. The CDR3 DNA is TGCAGTGCTAGTAAACGGCAGGGGGCATACGAGCAGTACTTC.

Points on this clonotype: A junction end diverges from the germline sequence, so it may reflect a read error. The chain carries TRBV20-1 and TRBJ2-5, with D uncertain. The CDR3 loop spans 13 amino acids. Germline V CDR1 and CDR2: DFQATT, SNEGSKA (reference sequence). CDR3 sequence reads: CSARSAIQETQDF. The CDR3 DNA follows: TGCAGTGCTAGATCGGCTATTCAAGAGACCCAGGACTTC.

The J gene is TRBJ2-7, the V gene TRBV14, with TRBD2 matching 7 bases. The CDR3 consists of 15 residues. CDR1 is SGHDN and CDR2 is FVKESK in the germline V gene. With 2 bases clipped from V and 7 bases from J, the junction kept 11 bases outside the gene matches. Here the CDR3 DNA reads TGTGCCAGCAGCCAACAAGGGAGGGCCTATAATGAGCAGTACTTC. It translates to CASSQQGRAYNEQYF.

V is TRBV12-3 or TRBV12-4 and J is TRBJ1-2; the D gene is possibly TRBD1 (5 bases). V shed 6 bases and J shed 4 bases, with 15 bases lying between them. CDR3 length: 14 amino acids. For the CDR3, the DNA is TGTGCCAGCAGCTTCCGGGGGGAGATCTATGGCTACACCTTC. Its translation is CASSFRGEIYGYTF.

This chain's CDR3 is CASSLGSGANTEAFF. The CDR3 DNA sequence: TGTGCCAGCAGCTTAGGTTCAGGGGCCAACACTGAAGCTTTCTTT. The rearrangement uses TRBV11-1 and TRBJ1-1; D is perhaps TRBD1 (6 bases). Germline lookup yields CDR1 SGHAT and CDR2 FQDESV (reference sequence). This CDR3 has 15 residues. Deletions cut 1 base from V and 2 bases from J, with 11 bases between.

In its sample, this clonotype was seen a few times. The gene calls are TRBV7-3 and TRBJ2-1, with D possibly TRBD1 on 7 matching bases. Trimming pared 6 bases from V and 8 bases from J, leaving 20 bases between. Germline lookup yields CDR1 SGHTA and CDR2 FQGTGA. CDR3 length: 15 amino acids. CDR3 sequence reads: CASSPQGGLSYEQFF. Here the CDR3 DNA reads TGTGCCAGCAGTCCGCAGGGGGGCCTTAGCTATGAGCAGTTCTTC. The whole variable domain, remainder taken from reference TRBV7-3 and TRBJ2-1, is GAGVSQTPSNKVTEKGKYVELRCDPISGHTALYWYRQSLGQGPEFLIYFQGTGAADDSGLPNDRFFAVRPEGSVSTLKIQRTERGDSAVYLCASSPQGGLSYEQFFGPGTRLTVL.

This clonotype was observed a single time. The gene calls are TRBV12-3 or TRBV12-4 and TRBJ1-6; D may be TRBD1 (6 bases). Trimming shortened V by 7 bases and J by 4 bases, and 14 bases separated the two germline ends. This CDR3 contains 15 residues. CDR3 sequence: CASTRDTSYNSPLHF. CDR3 nucleotide sequence: TGTGCCAGCACTAGGGACACTAGTTATAATTCACCCCTCCACTTT.

The count of this clonotype is one. The junction and the germline gene differ at one end; a read error may be behind it. The chain has TRBV7-2 and TRBJ2-3; unclear D gene. Germline V gives CDR1 SGHTA, CDR2 FQGNSA. The CDR3 spans 12 residues. CDR3 sequence (DNA): TGTGCCAGCAGCCCCGCGGCAGATGCGCAGTATTTT. Translation: CASSPAADAQYF.

This clonotype came up once. The chain couples TRBV7-9 to TRBJ1-2; 7 bases agree with TRBD1. Germline loops: CDR1 SEHNR, CDR2 FQNEAQ (reference sequence). V lost 1 base, J lost 0 bases, and 2 bases stayed unmatched. The CDR3 loop spans 15 amino acids. The CDR3 coding sequence is TGTGCCAGCAGCTTAGGGGACAGTGCTAACTATGGCTACACCTTC. This translates into CASSLGDSANYGYTF.

The V and J genes are TRBV7-2 and TRBJ2-7; D is perhaps TRBD1 (6 bases). V gave up 1 base and J gave up 4 bases, with 14 bases separating them. Germline lookup yields CDR1 SGHTA and CDR2 FQGNSA. The CDR3 has 15 residues. The CDR3 region has the DNA TGTGCCAGCAGCTTAGATCCGGGACACCTATACGAGCAGTACTTC. Protein: CASSLDPGHLYEQYF.

The rearrangement links TRBV7-2 to TRBJ2-3; D is unresolved. CDR3 size: 14 residues. The germline V gene encodes CDR1 SGHTA and CDR2 FQGNSA. Trimming removed 4 bases at V and 4 bases at J, with 12 bases between. CDR3 sequence reads: CASSSNPKADTQYF. CDR3 coding DNA: TGTGCCAGCAGCTCTAACCCTAAGGCAGATACGCAGTATTTT.

This clonotype was seen more than once but under ten times. The chain carries TRBV19 and TRBJ2-5, with D possibly being TRBD2 (5 bases). V gave up 3 bases and J gave up 3 bases, with 5 bases separating them. Germline CDR1 LNHDA, CDR2 SQIVND (reference sequence). This CDR3 has 12 amino acids. The CDR3 region has the DNA TGTGCCAGTAGTATGAGGGAAGAGACCCAGTACTTC. Amino acid sequence: CASSMREETQYF.

This sequence joins TRBV10-3 and TRBJ2-6, with TRBD2 matching over 8 bases. The CDR3 covers 16 residues. Germline V gene data show CDR1 as ENHRY and CDR2 as SYGVKD. V lost 3 bases, J lost 2 bases, and 3 bases stayed unmatched. In DNA, the CDR3 is TGTGCCATCAGTGACCCGGGACTAGCTGGGGCCAACGTCCTGACTTTC. Translated: CAISDPGLAGANVLTF.